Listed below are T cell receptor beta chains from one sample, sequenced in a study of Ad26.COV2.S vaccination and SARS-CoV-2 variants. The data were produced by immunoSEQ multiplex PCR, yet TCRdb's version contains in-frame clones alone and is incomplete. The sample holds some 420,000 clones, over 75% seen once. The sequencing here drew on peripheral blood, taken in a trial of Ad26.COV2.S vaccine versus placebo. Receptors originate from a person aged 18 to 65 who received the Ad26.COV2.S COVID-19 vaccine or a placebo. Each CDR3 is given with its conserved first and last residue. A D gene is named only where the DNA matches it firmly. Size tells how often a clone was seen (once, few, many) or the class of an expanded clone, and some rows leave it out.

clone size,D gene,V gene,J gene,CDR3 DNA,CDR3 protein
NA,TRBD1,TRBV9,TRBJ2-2,TGTGCCAGCAGCGTACGACAGGGGGCTGACACCGGGGAGCTGTTTTTT,CASSVRQGADTGELFF
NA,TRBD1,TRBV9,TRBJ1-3,TGTGCCAGCAGCCCTTACCCCGACAGGGGAGGAAACACCATATATTTT,CASSPYPDRGGNTIYF
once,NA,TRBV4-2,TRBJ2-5,TGTGCCAGCAGCCAAGATGGGTGGGGGCACCAAGAGACCCAGTACTTC,CASSQDGWGHQETQYF
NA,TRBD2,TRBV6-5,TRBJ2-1,TGTGCCAGCAGTACGACTAGCGGGGGGATAAATGAGCAGTTCTTC,CASSTTSGGINEQFF
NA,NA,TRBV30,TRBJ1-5,TGTGCCTGGAACATCGAAAGAAATCAGCCCCAGCATTTT,CAWNIERNQPQHF
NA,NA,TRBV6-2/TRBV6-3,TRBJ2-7,TGTGCCAGCAGTCCCTATCCAATCTACGAGCAGTACTTC,CASSPYPIYEQYF
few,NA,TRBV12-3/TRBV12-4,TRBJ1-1,TGTGCCAGCAGTCGAGGACATAGGGAGAAGGCTTTCTTT,CASSRGHREKAFF
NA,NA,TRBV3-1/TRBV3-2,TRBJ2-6,TGTGCCAGCAGCCCCCGGGTATCTGGGGCCAACGTCCTGACTTTC,CASSPRVSGANVLTF
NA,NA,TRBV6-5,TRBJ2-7,TGTGCCACCCCAGCCCCCAGAGAGCAGTACTTC,CATPAPREQYF
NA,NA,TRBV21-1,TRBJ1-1,TGTGCCAGCAGCAAAGCGGCTCGGACAATTAGGAACACTGAAGCTTTCTTT,CASSKAARTIRNTEAFF
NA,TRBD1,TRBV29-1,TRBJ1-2,TGCAGCGGAAAAGGGACCGGGACAGACTATGGCTACACCTTC,CSGKGTGTDYGYTF
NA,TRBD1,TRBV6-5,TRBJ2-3,TGTGCCAGCAGTCAGGGGGCCTCTTCCACAGATACGCAGTATTTT,CASSQGASSTDTQYF
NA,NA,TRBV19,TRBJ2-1,TGTGCCAGTAGGGGCAGGGAGGCCTACAATGAGCAGTTCTTC,CASRGREAYNEQFF
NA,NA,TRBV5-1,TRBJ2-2,TGCGCCAGCAGCGCGACTAGGGGCTCCGGGGAGCTGTTTTTT,CASSATRGSGELFF
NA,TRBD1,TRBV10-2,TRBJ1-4,TGCGCCAGCAGCCGGACAGGGCCAGGGGAAAAACTGTTTTTT,CASSRTGPGEKLFF
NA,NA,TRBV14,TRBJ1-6,TGTGCCAGCAGCCAAGAGGCTATGAAATCCGCACCCCTCCACTTT,CASSQEAMKSAPLHF
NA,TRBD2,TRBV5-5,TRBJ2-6,TGTGCCAGCAGTTATGAGACTAGCGGGGGGATCGGGGCCAACGTCCTGACTTTC,CASSYETSGGIGANVLTF
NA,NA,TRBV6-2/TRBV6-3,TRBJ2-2,TGTGCCAGCAGTCCGAACTGGCGCACCGGGGAGCTGTTTTTT,CASSPNWRTGELFF
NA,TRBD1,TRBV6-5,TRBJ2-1,TGTGCCAGCAGTAAACCAGGGGGTGAGCAGTTCTTC,CASSKPGGEQFF
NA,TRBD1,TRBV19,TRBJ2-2,TGTGCCAGTAGTATGAAGGACAGGGTAGCCGGGGAGCTGTTTTTT,CASSMKDRVAGELFF
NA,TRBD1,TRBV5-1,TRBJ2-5,TGCGCCAGCAGCTTATCACAGGGGGAGACCCAGTACTTC,CASSLSQGETQYF
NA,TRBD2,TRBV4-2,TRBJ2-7,TGTGCCAGCAGAAGGACTAGCGGGGAATCCTACGAGCAGTACTTC,CASRRTSGESYEQYF
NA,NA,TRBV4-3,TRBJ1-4,TGCGCCAGCAGCCAAGTTAGAGGGGCTAATGAAAAACTGTTTTTT,CASSQVRGANEKLFF
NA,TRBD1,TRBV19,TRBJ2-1,TGTGCCAGTAGATCCGGGACAGGGGGCTTCGATGAGCAGTTCTTC,CASRSGTGGFDEQFF
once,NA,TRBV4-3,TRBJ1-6,TGCGCCAGCAGCCAGGCCGGGGGGAATTCACCCCTCCACTTT,CASSQAGGNSPLHF
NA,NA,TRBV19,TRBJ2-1,TGTGCCAGTAGACTGGTGGGGCGGGGCGAGAACAATGAGCAGTTCTTC,CASRLVGRGENNEQFF
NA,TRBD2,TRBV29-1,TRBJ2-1,TGCAGCGTTGATCCAGCGGGGGGGTTGTACAATGAGCAGTTCTTC,CSVDPAGGLYNEQFF
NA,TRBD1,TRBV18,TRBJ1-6,TGTGCCAGCTCACCGGGTCGACAGGGCGGGGTCTCACCCCTCCACTTT,CASSPGRQGGVSPLHF
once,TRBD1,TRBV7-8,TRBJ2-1,TGTGCCAGCAGCACGGGACAGGAAAGTTACAATGAGCAGTTCTTC,CASSTGQESYNEQFF
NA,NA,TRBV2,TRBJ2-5,TGTGCCAGTTGGCCTGGAGGGGAGACCCAGTACTTC,CASWPGGETQYF
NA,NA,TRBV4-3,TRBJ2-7,TGCGCCAGCAGCCCGGGTCTCCAGGCCAATCGAGGGACCTACGAGCAGTACTTC,CASSPGLQANRGTYEQYF
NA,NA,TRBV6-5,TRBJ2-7,TGTGCCAGCAGTTATGGCGGTTCCACCTACGAGCAGTACTTC,CASSYGGSTYEQYF
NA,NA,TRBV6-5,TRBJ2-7,TGTGCCAGCAGGGCCGGGGGAAGCTCCTACGAGCAGTACTTC,CASRAGGSSYEQYF
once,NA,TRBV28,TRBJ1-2,TGTGCCAGCAGTCGCAGGGGAGCGAACTATGGCTACACCTTC,CASSRRGANYGYTF
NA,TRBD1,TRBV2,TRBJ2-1,TGTGCCAGCAGCGCCCCCCAGGGGGCATCCTACAATGAGCAGTTCTTC,CASSAPQGASYNEQFF
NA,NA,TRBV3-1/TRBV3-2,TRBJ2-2,TGTGCCAGCAGGGACCTTACAAACACCGGGGAGCTGTTTTTT,CASRDLTNTGELFF
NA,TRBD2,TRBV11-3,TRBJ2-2,TGTGCCAGCAGTCGGGGGGTGACCGGGGAGCTGTTTTTT,CASSRGVTGELFF
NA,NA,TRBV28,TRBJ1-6,TGTGCCAGCGGGACTCGTCTCGAATATAATTCACCCCTCCACTTT,CASGTRLEYNSPLHF
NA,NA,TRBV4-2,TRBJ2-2,TGTGCCAGCAGCCAGGTCGTAGGGGGCACCGGGGAGCTGTTTTTT,CASSQVVGGTGELFF
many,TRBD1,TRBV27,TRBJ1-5,TGTGCCAGCAGTTTGTTTTCGTATTTGAGGGGGCGTCGCGCCGTCAATAGCAATCAGCCCCAGCATTTT,CASSLFSYLRGRRAVNSNQPQHF
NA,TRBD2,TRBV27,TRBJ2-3,TGTGCCAGCAGGCAAAGCGGGGGCGGGGATACGCAGTATTTT,CASRQSGGGDTQYF
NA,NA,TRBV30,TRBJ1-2,TGTGCCTGGAGCCGAACGTATCTCTATGGCTACACCTTC,CAWSRTYLYGYTF
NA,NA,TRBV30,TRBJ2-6,TGTGCCTGGAGTATTGTGGCTGGGGCCAACGTCCTGACTTTC,CAWSIVAGANVLTF
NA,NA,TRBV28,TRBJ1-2,TGTGCCAGCAGTTCGGGAGGGACCTATGGCTACACCTTC,CASSSGGTYGYTF
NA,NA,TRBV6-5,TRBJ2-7,TGTGCCAGCAGTTCTGGACCCCAGGGAGTGGGGTATGAGCAGTACTTC,CASSSGPQGVGYEQYF
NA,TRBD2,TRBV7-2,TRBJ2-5,TGTGCCAGCAGCTTAGGCCCTAGCGGGGGGACAGAAGAGACCCAGTACTTC,CASSLGPSGGTEETQYF
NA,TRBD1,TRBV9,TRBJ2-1,TGTGCCAGCAGCGCGACACGGACAGGGGGTGGTTACAATGAGCAGTTCTTC,CASSATRTGGGYNEQFF